These T cell receptor beta chains were read from a single sample in a study of T cell repertoires in breast cancer. TCRdb recomputed calls from the emulsion pairing reads with MiXCR, one row per CDR3 protein. The table includes about 40,000 distinct CDR3 sequences, 45% to 55% detected once. Material: CD8+ T cells. The receptor set was obtained from a pool of human donors with breast cancer or a healthy control (not recorded which). Each CDR3 is given with its conserved first and last residue. The D gene is left open where the match is weak. Only part of the rows carry a size: once, few, many, or a class if the clone is expanded.

clone size,V gene,D gene,CDR3 length,J gene,CDR3 DNA,CDR3 protein
-,TRBV28,-,14,TRBJ1-2,TGTGCCAGCAGTTTAACTCCAGGGAACTATGGCTACACCTTC,CASSLTPGNYGYTF
-,TRBV19,-,15,TRBJ2-3,TGTGCCAGTACCCCAGCGGCTCTTGGGGAAGATACGCAGTATTTT,CASTPAALGEDTQYF
few,TRBV7-2,TRBD1,15,TRBJ2-5,TGTGCCAGCAGCTCCGGGACAGGGGGGCAAGAGACCCAGTACTTC,CASSSGTGGQETQYF
-,TRBV29-1,-,12,TRBJ1-1,TGCAGCGTTGCGACTTTGAACACTGAAGCTTTCTTT,CSVATLNTEAFF
-,TRBV12-3/TRBV12-4,-,15,TRBJ2-7,TGTGCCAGCAGCGTAGGTGGGACTGGGACCCACGAGCAGTACTTC,CASSVGGTGTHEQYF
-,TRBV30,-,11,TRBJ1-1,TGTGCCTGGAGCATGAACACTGAAGCTTTCTTT,CAWSMNTEAFF
-,TRBV20-1,-,12,TRBJ2-1,TGCAGTGCTAGAGCCGGGACCAATGAGCAGTTCTTC,CSARAGTNEQFF
-,TRBV20-1,-,12,TRBJ1-2,TGCAGTGCTAGAGTCCCGGGGACCGGCTACACCTTC,CSARVPGTGYTF
-,TRBV18,TRBD2,13,TRBJ2-3,TGTGCCAGCCTTCTAGCGGCCACAGATACGCAGTATTTT,CASLLAATDTQYF
-,TRBV4-1,-,13,TRBJ1-1,TGCGCCAGCAGCCAAGGAGGGTTCGCTGAAGCTTTCTTT,CASSQGGFAEAFF
few,TRBV5-4,-,16,TRBJ2-7,TGTGCCAGCAGCTTACCTTCGACGGCCACCACCTACGAGCAGTACTTC,CASSLPSTATTYEQYF
-,TRBV19,TRBD1,15,TRBJ1-5,TGTGCCAGTAGTACCTCGGGACAGAGCAATCAGCCCCAGCATTTT,CASSTSGQSNQPQHF
-,TRBV18,TRBD1,16,TRBJ2-3,TGTGCCAGCTCACCACTTGGGACAGCGAACACAGATACGCAGTATTTT,CASSPLGTANTDTQYF
-,TRBV12-5,-,15,TRBJ1-2,TGTGCTAGTGTCCTGGAAAGAGTGGGGGCCGATGGCTACACCTTC,CASVLERVGADGYTF
-,TRBV3-1,-,16,TRBJ2-1,TGTGCCAGCAGCCAACTTAGCCCGGGAAAAGCAAATGAGCAGTTCTTC,CASSQLSPGKANEQFF
few,TRBV4-1,-,15,TRBJ1-1,TGCGCCAGCAGCCATAATTTATTTTGGGACACTGAAGCTTTCTTT,CASSHNLFWDTEAFF
-,TRBV27,-,11,TRBJ2-2,TGTGCCAGCAGCTTAGCCGGGGAGCTGTTTTTT,CASSLAGELFF
few,TRBV24-1,TRBD2,14,TRBJ2-5,TGTGCCACCAGTGATGGACTAGCGCAAGAGACCCAGTACTTC,CATSDGLAQETQYF
-,TRBV20-1,-,15,TRBJ1-2,TGCAGTGCTAGGCCCCACCCTGCAGGGAACTATGGCTGCACCTTC,CSARPHPAGNYGCTF
-,TRBV20-1,-,12,TRBJ1-1,TGCAGTGCTAGAGATCTTTACACTGAAGCTTTCTTT,CSARDLYTEAFF
-,TRBV7-6,TRBD1,17,TRBJ2-1,TGTGCCAGCAGCCCAAGGGGGCCAGGGAGCTCCTACAATGAGCAGTTCTTC,CASSPRGPGSSYNEQFF
-,TRBV7-2,-,14,TRBJ1-6,TGTGCCAGCAGCAACGGACAGTTGGACGCACCCCTCCACTTT,CASSNGQLDAPLHF
few,TRBV5-1,-,15,TRBJ2-5,TGCGCCAGCACCTACCAGGACAGCCCCCAAGAGACCCAGTACTTC,CASTYQDSPQETQYF
few,TRBV7-9,-,13,TRBJ2-5,TGTGCCAGCAGCTTCCGGGATCAAGAGACCCAGTACTTC,CASSFRDQETQYF
-,TRBV18,TRBD1,17,TRBJ1-2,TGTGCCAGCTCACCCCCCGGGACAGGGGCTCCAACGGGGGGCTACACCTTC,CASSPPGTGAPTGGYTF
few,TRBV20-1,-,14,TRBJ1-1,TGCAGTGCTAGGGGGCGGGGTGAAGGCACTGAAGCTTTCTTT,CSARGRGEGTEAFF
-,TRBV20-1,-,18,TRBJ1-4,TGCAGTGCTAGAGGGGTTTCCGGGCGGAGCCCCAATAATGAAAAACTGTTTTTT,CSARGVSGRSPNNEKLFF
-,TRBV29-1,-,14,TRBJ1-4,TGCAGCGTTGAAGACGTGACAGCAGATGAAAAACTGTTTTTT,CSVEDVTADEKLFF
-,TRBV2,-,13,TRBJ2-2,TGTGCCAGCCGGGACTTCAACACCGGGGAGCTGTTTTTT,CASRDFNTGELFF
-,TRBV4-1,-,15,TRBJ1-5,TGCGCCAGCAGCCAAGATCATGGGGGGAATCAGCCCCAGCATTTT,CASSQDHGGNQPQHF
many,TRBV7-6,-,14,TRBJ2-5,TGTGCCAGCAGCCAACGTCCGGGGAAAGAGACCCAGTACTTC,CASSQRPGKETQYF
few,TRBV20-1,-,15,TRBJ2-7,TGCAGTGCCCTAAAGGATAGGGACCTGACCTACGAGCAGTACTTC,CSALKDRDLTYEQYF
-,TRBV6-5,TRBD2,17,TRBJ2-3,TGTGCCAGCAAAAAAGGGACTAGCGGGGGGCCTCGGAGTACGCAGTATTTT,CASKKGTSGGPRSTQYF
-,TRBV5-1,-,13,TRBJ2-5,TGCGCCAGCAGTTCACAGGGACAAGAGACCCAGTACTTC,CASSSQGQETQYF
-,TRBV9,-,15,TRBJ2-5,TGTGCCAGCAGCGTGGCGGGGGCACACGGGGAGACCCAGTACTTC,CASSVAGAHGETQYF
-,TRBV7-6,-,12,TRBJ2-1,TGTGCCAGCAGCTTAGGGGGGAGTGTGCAGTTCTTC,CASSLGGSVQFF
-,TRBV12-3/TRBV12-4,-,14,TRBJ2-7,TGTGCCAGCAGTTTTACAGGGGGGGCCTACGAGCAGTACTTC,CASSFTGGAYEQYF
-,TRBV12-3/TRBV12-4,-,14,TRBJ1-1,TGTGCCAGCAGTTACCGACAGTCGGACACTGAAGCTTTCTTT,CASSYRQSDTEAFF
-,TRBV7-9,-,14,TRBJ2-5,TGTGCCAGCAGCTTAGCAAGGGCCCGAGAGACCCAGTACTTC,CASSLARARETQYF
-,TRBV20-1,TRBD2,14,TRBJ2-3,TGCAGTGCTAGTGCGGGAGAGGGCACAGATACGCAGTATTTT,CSASAGEGTDTQYF
-,TRBV2,-,12,TRBJ1-2,TGTGCCAGCTACGGCGAACGCTATGGCTACACCTTC,CASYGERYGYTF
few,TRBV2,-,15,TRBJ2-3,TGTGCCAGCATGGGAGGACAGACTAGCACAGATACGCAGTATTTT,CASMGGQTSTDTQYF
-,TRBV7-3,-,14,TRBJ2-1,TGTGCCAGCAGCCCAATAGGGAGGTACAATGAGCAGTTCTTC,CASSPIGRYNEQFF
few,TRBV27,-,13,TRBJ1-1,TGTGCCAGCAGTTTCACAGGGAACACTGAAGCTTTCTTT,CASSFTGNTEAFF
few,TRBV2,-,11,TRBJ2-3,TGTGCCGGCGGAGGTGGAGATACGCAGTATTTT,CAGGGGDTQYF
-,TRBV20-1,-,13,TRBJ2-4,TGCAGTGCTAGCCCCCAGGTCAAAAACATTCAGTACTTC,CSASPQVKNIQYF
few,TRBV20-1,-,14,TRBJ1-1,TGCAGTGCCCTCACGGACAGTCGTCGCACTGAAGCTTTCTTT,CSALTDSRRTEAFF
few,TRBV27,-,14,TRBJ2-7,TGTGCCAGCAGTTTGCGGGGTCTCACCTACGAGCAGTACTTC,CASSLRGLTYEQYF
many,TRBV20-1,-,13,TRBJ1-1,TGCAGTGCTATATTTCAGGGTTTCACTGAAGCTTTCTTT,CSAIFQGFTEAFF
-,TRBV12-3/TRBV12-4,-,12,TRBJ1-2,TGTGCCAGCAGGGACCGGAGCTATGGCTACACCTTC,CASRDRSYGYTF
-,TRBV12-3/TRBV12-4,-,11,TRBJ2-3,TGTGCCAGCAGCTTGACAGATGCGCAGTATTTT,CASSLTDAQYF
few,TRBV30,-,13,TRBJ1-2,TGTGCCTCAAACAGGGTTAGGAGCTATGGCTACACCTTC,CASNRVRSYGYTF
-,TRBV6-4,-,14,TRBJ1-1,TGTGCCAGCAGTGGCAGTCCGGGGAACACTGAAGCTTTCTTT,CASSGSPGNTEAFF
-,TRBV7-2,-,13,TRBJ2-5,TGTGCCAGCAGCTTGAGCAGGGAAGAGACCCAGCACTTC,CASSLSREETQHF
few,TRBV15,-,14,TRBJ2-7,TGTGCCACCAGCAGAGAGTTCAGCACCTACGAGCAGTACTTC,CATSREFSTYEQYF
-,TRBV20-1,TRBD1,13,TRBJ1-1,TGCAGTGCGGACAGGGGGTTGAGAACTGAAGCTTTCTTT,CSADRGLRTEAFF
-,TRBV29-1,-,14,TRBJ2-1,TGCAGCGGGCTACACCCCCGGGGGAACAATGAGCAGTTCTTC,CSGLHPRGNNEQFF